This TCR beta chain comes out of a study of T-cell memory formation after mild COVID-19. Via MiXCR, TCRdb re-called the 5' RACE reads, giving one row per CDR3 protein. The sample includes about 190,000 distinct CDR3 sequences, about 10% of them seen just once. On this clonotype itself: The antigen is undetermined. Being one base from a much bigger clone, this may be a read error.

CDR1 and CDR2 from the germline V gene are LGHNA and YNFKEQ. CDR3 length: 17 residues. V shed 1 base and J shed 3 bases, with 17 bases lying between them. Study-wide results and limits: Most CD4+ clones that shrank were in CM and EM, while CD8+ ones turned up in EMRA.

Sequenced material: PBMCs or a T cell subset sorted from them (not recorded which). This receptor was identified in a man in his late teens or twenties who had mild COVID-19 (a few samples of this study predate the infection). Cell type and time point are not known. The rearrangement links TRBV4-2 to TRBJ2-3; the D gene is possibly TRBD1 (6 bases). CDR3 region: CASSQVEGVPATDTQYF. The CDR3 DNA reads TGTGCCAGCAGCCAAGTAGAGGGGGTCCCGGCAACAGATACGCAGTATTTT.